Listed here are 6 T cell receptor beta chains from one sample, sequenced in a study of blood T cell repertoires in COVID-19. Assay: immunoSEQ multiplex PCR; the TCRdb copy retains only in-frame clones and omits some. Of under 300,000 clones listed, roughly nine tenths are singletons. The sample consisted of peripheral blood. The source is a man aged 60-69 years with acute or convalescent COVID-19.

The V and J genes are TRBV6-1 and TRBJ1-6, with D hard to call. CDR1 is MNHNS, CDR2 SASEGT, per germline. V lost 0 bases and J 0 bases, leaving 9 bases between the germline ends. The CDR3 totals 17 residues. The CDR3 nucleotides read TGTGCCAGCAGTGAAGCATCCGGGAACTCCTATAATTCACCCCTCCACTTT. Residues: CASSEASGNSYNSPLHF.

CDR3 region: CASSPAVPGQPQHF. CDR3 coding DNA: TGTGCCAGCAGCCCCGCGGTACCGGGTCAGCCCCAGCATTTT. The V gene is TRBV7-8, the J gene TRBJ1-5, with D hard to call. The CDR3 is 14 residues long. The germline V gene has CDR1 SGHVS and CDR2 FQNEAQ. The V gene lost 5 bases and the J gene lost 6 bases, with 14 bases spanning the gap.

The CDR3 nucleotides are TGTGCCAGCAGCCCATACTTGGGAGGGGGCTACGAGCAGTACTTC. Its translation: CASSPYLGGGYEQYF. The rearrangement links TRBV11-2 to TRBJ2-7; a weak D match, TRBD2 (7 bases). The V end lost 5 bases, the J end lost 3 bases, and 17 bases lay between the germline ends. This CDR3 comprises 15 residues. Germline lookup yields CDR1 SGHAT and CDR2 FQNNGV.

The chain uses TRBV6-2 or TRBV6-3 and TRBJ1-5; 8 bases are shared with TRBD1. This CDR3 contains 15 residues. The germline gives CDR1 MNHEY, CDR2 SVGEGT. Germline trimming cut 7 bases from V and 2 bases from J; bases unmatched to any gene: 7. The CDR3 nucleotides are TGTGCCAGCATCCCCGCGGGACAGGGCAATCAGCCCCAGCATTTT. This translates into CASIPAGQGNQPQHF.

The chain recombines TRBV29-1 with TRBJ2-3; 10 bases line up with TRBD2. Germline loops: CDR1 SQVTM, CDR2 ANQGSEA. CDR3 length: 14 amino acids. With V trimmed by 7 bases and J by 2 bases, 6 bases remained unmatched. The CDR3 loop is CSGRTSGLTDTQYF. The CDR3 DNA follows: TGCAGCGGGCGGACTAGCGGACTCACAGATACGCAGTATTTT.

The J gene is TRBJ1-2, the V gene TRBV9, with 7 positions matching TRBD1. This CDR3 is 14 amino acids long. Germline values: CDR1 SGDLS, CDR2 YYNGEE. Trimming at V came to 3 bases and at J to 6 bases, leaving 8 bases not matched to a gene. The chain's CDR3 is CASSAETGWDGYTF. The CDR3 region has the DNA TGTGCCAGCAGCGCCGAGACAGGGTGGGATGGCTACACCTTC.